These 17 T cell receptor beta chains share one sample of origin, sequenced in a study of tumor-infiltrating lymphocytes in primary liver carcinoma. The investigators made TCR beta cDNA from approximately 0.5 ug total RNA, using a constant-region primer. TCR beta libraries came from three nested multiplex PCR rounds using slightly modified ARM-PCR. The opening two PCR rounds, around 11 cycles each, paired TRBV1-TRBV30 forward primers with a C-beta reverse primer. TCRdb reprocessed the multiplex PCR reads with MiXCR, giving one entry per CDR3 protein. The table lists roughly 80,000 distinct CDR3 sequences, 60% to 75% of them singletons. Taking roughly 20-32 mg of unsorted bulk tissue, the authors co-extracted RNA and DNA. Sample: liver tumor tissue from sampling region 1. Indicated subset: tumor region T1, superior pole. These TCRs come from a man in his forties with primary liver carcinoma and hepatitis B virus infection.

Concerning this clonotype: An end of the junction does not agree with germline; a read error may underlie this. The rearrangement joins TRBV6-1 to TRBJ2-5; D gene ambiguous. The germline CDR1 and CDR2 sequences are MNHNS and SASEGT. This CDR3 spans 13 amino acids. The CDR3 loop is CASSGGSEETQYF. The CDR3 DNA reads TGTGCCAGCAGTGGTGGCAGCGAGGAGACCCAGTATTTC.

This clonotype was seen at least ten times. This chain links TRBV5-1 with TRBJ2-1; 7 positions match TRBD2. Per the germline V gene, CDR1 is SGHRS and CDR2 is YFSETQ. J lost 8 bases, V lost 3 bases, and 8 bases had no gene match. CDR3 length: 14 residues. The CDR3 DNA follows: TGCGCCAGCAGCTCGGGACTACCCATGGATGAGCAGTTCTTC. Its protein product is CASSSGLPMDEQFF.

Of note for this clonotype: One end of the junction is discordant with germline, which a read error may explain. The V and J genes are TRBV6-5 and TRBJ1-4; D perhaps matches TRBD1 (6 bases). The CDR3 consists of 14 residues. The germline V gene has CDR1 MNHEY and CDR2 SVGAGI. The CDR3 bases are TGTGTCAGCTTTGGCGGGGGGCGAGATGAAAAACTGTTTTTT. This translates into CVSFGGGRDEKLFF.

This clonotype has just a few counts. With a much larger clone just one base away, this may be a read error. J is TRBJ2-6 and V is TRBV12-3 or TRBV12-4, with 7 bases lining up with TRBD1. This CDR3 is built from 18 residues. The DNA for the CDR3 is TGTGCCAGCAGTTCGGACAGGTCGGCCCCCTCTGGGTCCAACGTCCTGACTTTC. Encoded protein: CASSSDRSAPSGSNVLTF.

Concerning this clonotype: One base away lies a much larger clone, so this may be a sequencing read error. CDR3 residues: CVSSSTGSRPTNEKLFF. Here the CDR3 DNA reads TGTGTCAGCAGTTCGACAGGATCTCGTCCCACTAATGAAAAACTGTTTTTT. The V call is TRBV6-9, the J call TRBJ1-4; possibly TRBD1 for D (6 bases). This CDR3 has 17 residues. Germline CDR1 and CDR2: MNHGY and SVAAGI.

A note on this clonotype: Since the CDR3 does not end with the conserved phenylalanine or tryptophan, this likely comes from a read error. It is unclear where the CDR3 begins or ends on the DNA, so no DNA is shown, and the CDR3 is as TCRdb lists it. This CDR3 reads CASSGLAGGPGNERFL. V gene TRBV6-5 combines with J gene TRBJ2-1; whether TRBD2, the table's D call, matches the DNA was not checked. The CDR3 sequence runs 16 residues, both termini included. Germline assignment: CDR1 MNHEY and CDR2 SVGAGI.

This clonotype was seen a few times. The CDR3 DNA follows: TGCAGCGCGACTCTAGCGGGAGAATCTGATGAGCAGTTCTTC. It codes for CSATLAGESDEQFF. The chain uses TRBV29-1 and TRBJ2-1; the match to TRBD2 covers 10 bases. Germline V gives CDR1 SQVTM, CDR2 ANQGSEA. Trimming cost V 7 bases and J 8 bases; bases outside gene matches: 11. This CDR3 comprises 14 residues.

About this clonotype: Mismatch with germline at one junction end may stem from a read error. V is TRBV11-2 and J is TRBJ2-7; no clear D. This CDR3 is 13 amino acids long. Germline CDR1 SGHAT, CDR2 FQNNGV. The CDR3 is CTSSLERRANQYF. The CDR3 DNA sequence: TGTACCAGCAGCTTAGAAAGGCGCGCCAACCAGTACTTC.

The CDR3: CSAAETKYNEQFF. DNA for the CDR3: TGCAGCGCTGCCGAGACAAAGTACAATGAGCAGTTCTTC. V is TRBV29-1 and J is TRBJ2-1; unclear D gene. Per germline, CDR1 SQVTM and CDR2 ANQGSEA. The CDR3 consists of 13 residues. Trimming removed 7 bases at V and 4 bases at J, with 14 bases between.

On this clonotype itself: This clone may be a read error of a much larger clone one base away. The V gene is TRBV12-3 or TRBV12-4, the J gene TRBJ2-3, with 7 bases that match TRBD2. The CDR3 is made up of 16 amino acids. The V gene end was trimmed by 5 bases and the J gene end by 5 bases; junction bases not matched to a gene: 13. DNA of the CDR3: TGTGCCAGCAGTCTTTCAACCAGCGGGATGGGAGATACGCAGTATTTT. Its translation: CASSLSTSGMGDTQYF.

J is TRBJ2-2 and V is TRBV12-3 or TRBV12-4; D remains unclear. Deletions cut 8 bases from V and 1 base from J, with 11 bases between. The CDR3 spans 14 residues. The CDR3 coding sequence is TGTGCCAGCGATCTTAACTGGAACACCGGGGAGCTGTTTTTT. Amino acids: CASDLNWNTGELFF.

This clonotype occurred many times. This chain connects TRBV5-5 to TRBJ2-2, with 7 nucleotides matching TRBD2. Germline CDR1 SGHKS, CDR2 YYEKEE (reference sequence). V shed 0 bases and J 6 bases; nucleotides not matched to a gene: 11. The CDR3 is 17 amino acids. CDR3 coding DNA: TGTGCCAGCAGCTTGGGGTTTGGCGGGAGCACCTCCGGGGAGCTGTTTTTT. This sequence encodes CASSLGFGGSTSGELFF.

Concerning this clonotype itself: The conserved closing phenylalanine or tryptophan is absent in this CDR3, likely reflecting a read error. The gene calls are TRBV11-2 and TRBJ1-2, with D hard to call. V was clipped by 5 bases and J by 5 bases, with 21 bases between them. This CDR3 is 16 amino acids long. CDR1 is SGHAT and CDR2 is FQNNGV in the germline V gene. In DNA, the CDR3 is TGTGCCAGCAGCCCTCATGTTCTAGGTAGAGGTTATGGCTACACCTTA. Translating gives CASSPHVLGRGYGYTL.

On this clonotype itself: Mismatch with germline at one junction end may stem from a read error. This sequence joins TRBV7-9 and TRBJ2-5, with D hard to call. Germline values: CDR1 SEHNR, CDR2 FQNEAQ (reference sequence). The CDR3 runs 14 residues. Here the CDR3 reads CASSLATGYEIQYF. CDR3 nucleotides: TGTGCCAGCAGCTTAGCGACTGGGTATGAGATCCAGTACTTC. Based on the CDR3 plus reference TRBV7-9 and TRBJ2-5, the full variable domain is DTGVSQNPRHKITKRGQNVTFRCDPISEHNRLYWYRQTLGQGPEFLTYFQNEAQLEKSRLLSDRFSAERPKGSFSTLEIQRTEQGDSAMYLCASSLATGYEIQYFGPGTRLLVL.

This clonotype is labeled medium-sized. The CDR3 loop is CASSLLAGGPGTGELFF. The CDR3 DNA sequence: TGTGCCAGCAGCTTACTAGCGGGAGGGCCTGGCACCGGGGAGCTGTTTTTT. This chain joins TRBV11-2 and TRBJ2-2; 12 nucleotides align to TRBD2. CDR1 is SGHAT, CDR2 FQNNGV, per germline. This CDR3 spans 17 amino acids. The junction had 5 bases not matched to a gene; V was cut back by 2 bases and J by 4 bases.

This clonotype was recorded only once. A much larger clonotype is one base distant, so this may be a read error. V is TRBV7-9 and J is TRBJ2-6; weak D call: TRBD2 (5 bases). Germline V gene data show CDR1 as SEHNR and CDR2 as FQNEAQ (reference sequence). The CDR3 sequence is 14 residues long. CDR3 amino acids: CASSLGSEANILTF. The CDR3 DNA reads as TGTGCCAGCAGCCTAGGGTCGGAGGCCAACATCCTGACTTTC.

This clonotype was counted at least ten times. J is TRBJ2-7 and V is TRBV6-1; D perhaps matches TRBD2 (6 bases). This CDR3 spans 14 amino acids. V lost 7 bases, J lost 2 bases, and 15 bases lay in between. Germline lookup yields CDR1 MNHNS and CDR2 SASEGT. Written as DNA, the CDR3 is TGTGCCAGCAAGGGCGCGGGATTACCCTACGAGCAGTACTTC. Translation gives CASKGAGLPYEQYF.